The rows below give T cell receptor beta chains drawn from one sample of a study of radiation and T cells in renal cell carcinoma. Sequencing was performed with immunoSEQ multiplex PCR; in TCRdb, only in-frame clones are kept and a portion is missing. The sample includes 110,000 to 150,000 clones, around 78% of them seen just once. The source material was blood, sampled from a patient whose treatment included radiotherapy and nephrectomy. All receptors derive from a woman in her 50s with renal cell carcinoma. CDR3s include the opening cysteine and the closing phenylalanine or tryptophan. Each record gives: V gene, clone size, CDR3 protein. Size tells how often a clone was seen (once, few, many) or the class of an expanded clone, and some rows leave it out.

TRBV2,-,CASSTLAFNEQFF
TRBV5-6,-,CASSLITGELFF
TRBV4-1,few,CASSHLWGTDSQPQHF
TRBV6-1,once,CASSENRGADEQYF
TRBV27,-,CASSPYGPNTQYF
TRBV6-1,once,CASSPGAHTDTQYF
TRBV5-8,-,CASRITGGRWNEQFF
TRBV28,-,CASSPPTNEKLFF
TRBV15,-,CATSRATVEQYF
TRBV9,-,CASSVAAGGQETQYF
TRBV6-5,-,CASRSGQNTGELFF
TRBV7-9,-,CASPTSGSTDTQYF
TRBV7-2,-,CASSVGGMLGEQYF
TRBV19,-,CASSDGIPYNEQFF
TRBV30,-,CAWTVRVIYEQYF
TRBV7-9,-,CASSSETYEQYF
TRBV7-2,-,CASSLLGPRPVLTF
TRBV5-5,-,CASSSQAGSRAYEQYF
TRBV6-6,-,CASSYEPGMGYGYTF